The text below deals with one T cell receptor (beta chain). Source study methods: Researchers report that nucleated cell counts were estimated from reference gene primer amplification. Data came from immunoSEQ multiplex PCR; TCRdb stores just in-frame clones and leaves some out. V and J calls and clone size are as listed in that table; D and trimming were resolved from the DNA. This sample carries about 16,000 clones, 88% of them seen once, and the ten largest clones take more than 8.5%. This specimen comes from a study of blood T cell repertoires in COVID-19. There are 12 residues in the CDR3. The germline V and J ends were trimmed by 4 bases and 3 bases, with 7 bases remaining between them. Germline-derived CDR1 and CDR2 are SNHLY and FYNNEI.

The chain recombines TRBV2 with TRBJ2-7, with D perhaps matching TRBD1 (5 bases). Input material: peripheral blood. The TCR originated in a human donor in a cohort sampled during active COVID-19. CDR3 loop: CASSGQGYEQYF. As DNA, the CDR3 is TGTGCCAGCAGTGGGCAGGGCTACGAGCAGTACTTC. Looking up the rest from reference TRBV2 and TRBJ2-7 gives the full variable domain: EPEVTQTPSHQVTQMGQEVILRCVPISNHLYFYWYRQILGQKVEFLVSFYNNEISEKSEIFDDQFSVERPDGSNFTLKIRSTKLEDSAMYFCASSGQGYEQYFGPGTRLTVT.